This is a list of T cell receptor beta chains from one sample in a study of blood T cell repertoires in COVID-19. Profiling relied on immunoSEQ multiplex PCR, and the TCRdb table lists in-frame clones only, not all of them. The sample contains over 120,000 clones, roughly 87% of which appear only once. The sequencing input was peripheral blood. These receptors all come from a woman aged 50 to 60 with acute or convalescent COVID-19. CDR3s include the opening cysteine and the closing phenylalanine or tryptophan. The D gene is left open where the match is weak. Only some rows state a clone size, as once, few, many or a class for expanded clones.

TRBJ1-2 | . | . | TRBV28 | CASSLGGYGYTF | TGTGCCAGCAGCCTAGGGGGCTATGGCTACACCTTC
TRBJ1-1 | TRBD1 | . | TRBV5-5 | CASSRPGTGPNTEAFF | TGTGCCAGCAGCCGACCCGGGACAGGCCCGAACACTGAAGCTTTCTTT
TRBJ1-2 | TRBD1 | . | TRBV7-3 | CASSFSRGHGYTF | TGTGCCAGCAGCTTTAGCAGGGGGCATGGCTACACCTTC
TRBJ2-7 | . | . | TRBV2 | CASSVSGGPYEQYF | TGTGCCAGCAGTGTCTCAGGGGGGCCCTACGAGCAGTACTTC
TRBJ1-3 | TRBD1 | . | TRBV5-1 | CASSSGTGGSSGNTIYF | TGCGCCAGCAGCTCCGGGACAGGGGGCTCCTCTGGAAACACCATATATTTT
TRBJ2-7 | . | . | TRBV27 | CASSFYPPKSSYEQYF | TGTGCCAGCAGTTTCTACCCCCCCAAGAGCTCCTACGAGCAGTACTTC
TRBJ1-2 | . | . | TRBV6-5 | CASTRSRNYGYTF | TGTGCCAGCACCCGGAGCCGGAACTATGGCTACACCTTC
TRBJ1-1 | . | . | TRBV3-1/TRBV3-2 | CASSQDTRGPPGAFF | TGTGCCAGCAGCCAAGACACCAGGGGCCCCCCTGGGGCTTTCTTT
TRBJ1-2 | TRBD1 | . | TRBV2 | CASSERGTGANYGYTF | TGTGCCAGCAGTGAAAGGGGGACAGGGGCTAACTATGGCTACACCTTC
TRBJ2-7 | . | . | TRBV19 | CASSTGAFSEQYF | TGTGCCAGTAGTACAGGGGCCTTCAGCGAGCAGTACTTC
TRBJ1-1 | . | few | TRBV5-4 | CASSLVVTATTNTEAFF | TGTGCCAGCAGCTTGGTAGTAACAGCTACAACGAACACTGAAGCTTTCTTT
TRBJ2-6 | TRBD2 | . | TRBV5-1 | CASRSLAGGPGANVLTF | TGCGCCAGCAGATCACTAGCGGGGGGGCCGGGGGCCAACGTCCTGACTTTC
TRBJ1-4 | TRBD1 | . | TRBV5-1 | CASSQPGQGALNEKLFF | TGCGCCAGCAGCCAACCGGGACAGGGGGCATTAAATGAAAAACTGTTTTTT
TRBJ2-7 | TRBD2 | . | TRBV19 | CASSSWTSPYEQYF | TGTGCCAGTAGTTCCTGGACTAGTCCCTACGAGCAGTACTTC
TRBJ2-1 | TRBD2 | . | TRBV6-5 | CASRIPGGNEQFF | TGTGCCAGCAGGATACCGGGGGGCAATGAGCAGTTCTTC
TRBJ2-7 | TRBD2 | . | TRBV6-2/TRBV6-3 | CASSYPDSGGSSYEQYF | TGTGCCAGCAGTTACCCGGATAGCGGGGGGAGCTCCTACGAGCAGTACTTC
TRBJ2-5 | . | . | TRBV19 | CASSTPGNQETQYF | TGTGCCAGTAGTACCCCAGGAAACCAAGAGACCCAGTACTTC
TRBJ1-1 | . | once | TRBV5-1 | CASSLGQANEAFF | TGCGCCAGCAGCTTGGGACAGGCCAATGAAGCTTTCTTT
TRBJ1-5 | TRBD1 | few | TRBV19 | CASSINDRGLGSQHF | TGTGCCAGTAGTATTAATGACAGGGGTTTGGGGTCCCAGCATTTT
TRBJ1-3 | . | . | TRBV27 | CASSLRRAGNTIYF | TGTGCCAGCAGTTTAAGGAGAGCTGGAAACACCATATATTTT
TRBJ2-7 | . | . | TRBV7-9 | CASSQDTNYEQYF | TGTGCCAGCAGTCAAGACACCAACTACGAGCAGTACTTC
TRBJ2-7 | . | . | TRBV27 | CASNSLSGGPNYEQYF | TGTGCCAGCAACAGCCTGAGTGGCGGGCCCAATTACGAGCAGTACTTC
TRBJ2-1 | TRBD2 | . | TRBV9 | CASSSPLAGAYNEQFF | TGTGCCAGCAGTTCCCCTCTAGCGGGAGCCTACAATGAGCAGTTCTTC
TRBJ1-1 | . | . | TRBV5-1 | CASNVLAGGNTEAFF | TGCGCCAGCAACGTTTTAGCGGGGGGGAACACTGAAGCTTTCTTT
TRBJ1-3 | . | . | TRBV13 | CASSLPGGGSGNTIYF | TGTGCCAGCAGCCTCCCGGGAGGGGGCTCTGGAAACACCATATATTTT
TRBJ2-5 | TRBD1 | . | TRBV15 | CATSNHRGRETQYF | TGTGCCACCAGCAACCACAGGGGGCGAGAGACCCAGTACTTC
TRBJ1-5 | . | . | TRBV9 | CASSPRGGSDQPQHF | TGTGCCAGCAGCCCTCGCGGAGGGTCTGATCAGCCCCAGCATTTT
TRBJ1-3 | . | once | TRBV4-1 | CASSQGLQGFSGNTIYF | TGCGCCAGCAGCCAAGGCCTCCAGGGGTTCTCTGGAAACACCATATATTTT
TRBJ2-1 | TRBD2 | . | TRBV11-1 | CASSPSGRAYNEQFF | TGTGCCAGCAGCCCAAGCGGGAGAGCCTACAATGAGCAGTTCTTC
TRBJ2-1 | TRBD2 | . | TRBV15 | CATSRDLREAYNEQFF | TGTGCCACCAGCAGAGATCTGCGGGAGGCCTACAATGAGCAGTTCTTC
TRBJ2-1 | TRBD2 | . | TRBV7-9 | CASSLPSGRESTNEQFF | TGTGCCAGCAGCTTACCTAGCGGGAGGGAAAGTACGAATGAGCAGTTCTTC
TRBJ2-7 | . | . | TRBV11-2 | CASSLDRVSLEQYF | TGTGCCAGCAGCTTAGACAGGGTTTCCCTCGAGCAGTACTTC
TRBJ1-4 | TRBD1 | . | TRBV29-1 | CSVRGQNNEKLFF | TGCAGCGTCCGGGGACAGAATAATGAAAAACTGTTTTTT
TRBJ2-1 | TRBD1 | . | TRBV5-4 | CASSRDRITYNEQFF | TGTGCCAGCAGCCGGGACAGGATCACCTACAATGAGCAGTTCTTC
TRBJ2-7 | . | once | TRBV6-2/TRBV6-3 | CASSLQGGVQEQYF | TGTGCCAGCAGCCTACAGGGAGGGGTTCAAGAGCAGTACTTC
TRBJ1-5 | . | . | TRBV24-1 | CATSVRGDQPQHF | TGTGCCACCAGTGTCCGAGGAGATCAGCCCCAGCATTTT
TRBJ1-5 | TRBD1 | . | TRBV19 | CASSVRQGVVQPQHF | TGTGCCAGTAGTGTCCGACAGGGGGTGGTTCAGCCCCAGCATTTT
TRBJ2-7 | . | . | TRBV7-3 | CASSLSPGSYEQYF | TGTGCCAGCAGCTTAAGTCCAGGTTCCTACGAGCAGTACTTC
TRBJ2-1 | TRBD2 | . | TRBV6-5 | CASSLLAGSSYNEQFF | TGTGCCAGCAGTTTGTTAGCGGGCAGCTCCTACAATGAGCAGTTCTTC
TRBJ2-7 | TRBD2 | . | TRBV24-1 | CATQPRSGGYGQYF | TGTGCCACCCAACCCAGGAGCGGGGGCTACGGGCAGTACTTC
TRBJ2-3 | TRBD1 | . | TRBV6-4 | CASSDQGGQGAYTQYF | TGTGCCAGCAGTGACCAGGGTGGACAGGGGGCATATACGCAGTATTTT
TRBJ1-6 | TRBD1 | . | TRBV6-5 | CASSYSHRGDSPLHF | TGTGCCAGCAGTTACTCGCACAGGGGAGACTCACCCCTCCACTTT
TRBJ1-4 | . | . | TRBV5-1 | CASSPVGDEKLFF | TGCGCCAGCAGCCCCGTCGGAGATGAAAAACTGTTTTTT
TRBJ1-1 | TRBD1 | . | TRBV29-1 | CSVGQGETEAFF | TGCAGCGTGGGACAGGGGGAAACTGAAGCTTTCTTT